A selection of T cell receptor beta chains follows, all from one sample in a study of CD8 T cells in Susac syndrome. TCRdb re-derived calls from the immunoSEQ multiplex PCR reads in MiXCR, one entry per CDR3 protein. The sample records about 300,000 distinct CDR3 sequences, about 92% being singletons. What was sequenced was CD4+ T cells from PBMCs. Receptors were obtained from a human donor with multiple sclerosis. Each CDR3 is given with its conserved first and last residue. D genes are given only for firm matches. Rows give clone size only sometimes, using once, few, many, or a class for an expanded clone.

clone_size	cdr3_length	v_call	j_call	d_call	cdr3_aa
NA	13	TRBV18	TRBJ2-7	NA	CASSPPVGDEQYF
NA	14	TRBV3-1	TRBJ1-1	NA	CASSRRGGTTEAFF
NA	15	TRBV4-1	TRBJ1-2	TRBD1	CASSQVEGAAYGYTF
NA	13	TRBV6-1	TRBJ2-7	NA	CASSDPAGDEQYF
few	16	TRBV21-1	TRBJ2-7	NA	CASSKVGGQEAYEQYF
NA	12	TRBV30	TRBJ2-3	TRBD2	CAWGLATDTQYF
once	11	TRBV30	TRBJ2-1	NA	CAWSSNNEQFF
NA	16	TRBV18	TRBJ2-7	TRBD2	CASSPPSGRTTDEQYF
NA	16	TRBV5-1	TRBJ1-1	NA	CASSRQARTMNTEAFF
once	13	TRBV30	TRBJ2-5	NA	CAWSGLNQETQYF
NA	16	TRBV5-1	TRBJ2-1	TRBD2	CASSLETGGGTNEQFF
NA	14	TRBV11-2	TRBJ1-4	NA	CASSWETINEKLFF
NA	15	TRBV11-2	TRBJ2-1	NA	CASSLRGVPYNEQFF
NA	16	TRBV5-1	TRBJ2-7	TRBD1	CASRRIGQGIAYEQYF
NA	17	TRBV3-1	TRBJ1-1	NA	CASSPTGTGDTNTEAFF
NA	13	TRBV2	TRBJ2-2	NA	CASSSGPGGELFF
NA	15	TRBV9	TRBJ2-5	TRBD2	CASSPLLAAQETQYF
NA	14	TRBV7-9	TRBJ2-4	NA	CASSLDRAKNIQYF
NA	12	TRBV30	TRBJ1-5	NA	CAWGDARQPQHF
NA	22	TRBV14	TRBJ2-5	TRBD2	CASSDIPSGSLRGWFGQETQYF
NA	15	TRBV9	TRBJ1-2	NA	CASSPGQQPNYGYTF